These 17 T cell receptor beta chains originate from one sample sequenced in a study of blood T cell repertoires in COVID-19. The data were produced by immunoSEQ multiplex PCR, yet TCRdb's version contains in-frame clones alone and is incomplete. There are about 83,000 clones in the sample; around 88% occur only once, and about 5.2% lies in the top ten. Sequenced sample: peripheral blood. These receptors originate from a man between 60 and 75 years old with acute or convalescent COVID-19.

V gene TRBV10-1 combines with J gene TRBJ1-5; D is ambiguous. Germline V gene data show CDR1 as WNHNN and CDR2 as SYGVQD (reference sequence). Trimming took off 7 bases at V and 2 bases at J, with 12 bases between the two ends. The CDR3 extends over 14 amino acids. The CDR3, as DNA: TGCGCCAGCATTGGGCCTCAGGGCAATCAGCCCCAGCATTTT. Translated, it gives CASIGPQGNQPQHF.

The chain employs TRBV9 and TRBJ2-2; D may be TRBD2 (5 bases). Germline-derived CDR1 and CDR2 are SGDLS and YYNGEE. The CDR3 extends over 15 amino acids. V was shortened by 2 bases and J by 6 bases, with 14 bases between the two germline ends. DNA for the CDR3: TGTGCCAGCAGCGTGGACTCCATAGTCGCCGGGGAGCTGTTTTTT. Encoded protein: CASSVDSIVAGELFF.

By frequency in the sample, this clone is medium-sized. CDR3 protein: CASSQEPEQIGAGNTIYF. The CDR3 nucleotides are TGCGCCAGCAGCCAGGAACCCGAACAGATCGGGGCTGGAAACACCATATATTTT. The V and J genes are TRBV4-3 and TRBJ1-3, with unresolved D. The CDR3 has 18 residues. The V and J ends lost 3 bases and 2 bases respectively, with 20 bases between them. Germline-derived CDR1 and CDR2 are LGHNA and YSLEER.

This clone occurred once. The genes are TRBV5-4 and TRBJ1-1; D is uncertain. The CDR3 has 12 residues. The germline V gene encodes CDR1 SGHNT and CDR2 YYREEE (reference sequence). V was clipped by 5 bases and J by 5 bases, with 10 bases between them. The CDR3 DNA reads TGTGCCAGCAGGCGACCGGGGACTGAAGCTTTCTTT. Translating it yields CASRRPGTEAFF. Supplemented by reference TRBV5-4 and TRBJ1-1, the full variable domain reads ETGVTQSPTHLIKTRGQQVTLRCSSQSGHNTVSWYQQALGQGPQFIFQYYREEENGRGNFPPRFSGLQFPNYSSELNVNALELDDSALYLCASRRPGTEAFFGQGTRLTVV.

This clone turned up a few times. This chain's CDR3 is CATSRRGNEKLFF. As DNA, the CDR3 is TGTGCCACCAGCAGGCGGGGAAATGAAAAACTGTTTTTT. The rearrangement joins TRBV15 to TRBJ1-4, with unresolved D. Trimming stripped 3 bases from V and 5 bases from J, with 7 bases between. The CDR3 covers 13 residues. The V gene's germline CDR1 is LNHNV and CDR2 YYDKDF (reference sequence).

The chain uses TRBV19 and TRBJ2-6, with a tentative D call TRBD1 (5 bases). Germline-derived CDR1 and CDR2 are LNHDA and SQIVND (reference sequence). The CDR3 spans 14 residues. V dropped 7 bases and J dropped 1 base, with 8 bases sitting between them. CDR3 sequence (DNA): TGTGCCAGTAAACAGGATTCTGGGGCCAACGTCCTGACTTTC. Protein: CASKQDSGANVLTF.

The V and J genes are TRBV5-6 and TRBJ2-7; TRBD1 matches at 7 bases. CDR1 and CDR2 (germline): SGHDT, YYEEEE. The ends lost 3 bases at V and 5 bases at J; junction bases unmatched: 5. The CDR3 contains 13 residues. The CDR3 nucleotides are TGTGCCAGCAGCTCACAGGGGTTCAACGAGCAGTACTTC. Protein product: CASSSQGFNEQYF.

The chain carries TRBV12-5 and TRBJ2-5; possible D gene TRBD2, 5 bases. Looked up from germline, CDR1 is LGHNT and CDR2 is FRNRAP. V dropped 1 base and J dropped 3 bases, with 9 bases sitting between them. The CDR3 extends over 14 amino acids. The CDR3 loop reads CASGLGTFKETQYF. For the CDR3, the DNA is TGTGCTAGTGGTTTGGGGACTTTCAAAGAGACCCAGTACTTC. Based on the CDR3 plus reference TRBV12-5 and TRBJ2-5, the full variable domain is DARVTQTPRHKVTEMGQEVTMRCQPILGHNTVFWYRQTMMQGLELLAYFRNRAPLDDSGMPKDRFSAEMPDATLATLKIQPSEPRDSAVYFCASGLGTFKETQYFGPGTRLLVL.

The gene calls are TRBV19 and TRBJ2-2; TRBD2 matches 9 bases. CDR3 length: 15 amino acids. V was clipped by 4 bases and J by 8 bases; unmatched bases: 8. Germline V lookup: CDR1 LNHDA, CDR2 SQIVND (reference sequence). The CDR3 bases are TGTGCCAGTAGTAAGTCCGGACTAGCGAGAGGGGAGCTGTTTTTT. Translating gives CASSKSGLARGELFF.

This clone was seen just once. The V call is TRBV15, the J call TRBJ1-4, with a possible D match to TRBD1 (5 bases). Trimming removed 0 bases at V and 3 bases at J, with 17 bases between. Germline CDR1 reads LNHNV; CDR2 reads YYDKDF (reference sequence). This CDR3 region has 18 residues. The CDR3 sequence is CATSRDLGGGGANEKLFF. CDR3 sequence (DNA): TGTGCCACCAGCAGAGATCTCGGAGGCGGGGGGGCTAATGAAAAACTGTTTTTT.

The chain combines TRBV2 with TRBJ1-5; D unresolved. This CDR3 spans 13 amino acids. V lost 6 bases and J lost 0, with 6 bases in between. Looked up from germline, CDR1 is SNHLY and CDR2 is FYNNEI. In DNA, the CDR3 is TGTGCCAGCAGAACAAATAGCAATCAGCCCCAGCATTTT. It is translated as CASRTNSNQPQHF.

The V gene is TRBV7-2, the J gene TRBJ2-2; 7 bases are a match to TRBD2. This CDR3 has 16 residues. After removal of 5 bases from V and 1 base from J, the junction contained 7 bases not matched to a gene. Germline CDR1 is SGHTA and CDR2 is FQGNSA. CDR3 region: CASSRRLAGNTGELFF. The CDR3 DNA reads as TGTGCCAGCAGCCGCCGATTAGCGGGGAACACCGGGGAGCTGTTTTTT.

The CDR3 DNA sequence: TGTGCCAGCATCGTCAATCGCGGGGTTCGAGAAGCTTTCTTT. Amino acid sequence: CASIVNRGVREAFF. The gene calls are TRBV7-8 and TRBJ1-1; D gene unclear. The CDR3 is made up of 14 amino acids. Between the trimmed V and J ends, which lost 7 bases and 8 bases, there was a span of 20 bases. Germline lookup yields CDR1 SGHVS and CDR2 FQNEAQ.

This clone was recorded only once. V gene TRBV5-6 combines with J gene TRBJ2-1; possible D gene TRBD1, 6 bases. Germline V gene data show CDR1 as SGHDT and CDR2 as YYEEEE. The CDR3 loop spans 14 amino acids. V lost 2 bases and J 4 bases, leaving 10 bases between the germline ends. Here the CDR3 DNA reads TGTGCCAGCAGCTTTTCGACAGGTTACAATGAGCAGTTCTTC. This translates into CASSFSTGYNEQFF.

The chain has TRBV19 and TRBJ1-2; 9 bases are a match to TRBD1. The junction had 3 bases not matched to a gene; V was cut back by 7 bases and J by 3 bases. The CDR3 runs to 13 residues. CDR1 and CDR2 from the germline V gene are LNHDA and SQIVND (reference sequence). The CDR3 protein is CASTWDRDYGYTF. CDR3 nucleotides: TGTGCCAGTACCTGGGACAGGGACTATGGCTACACCTTC.

This rearrangement joins TRBV25-1 to TRBJ2-7; TRBD2 is a possible D gene (5 bases). Germline V gene sequence: CDR1 MGHDK, CDR2 SYGVNS. Trimming took off 3 bases at V and 2 bases at J, with 17 bases between the two ends. The CDR3 covers 16 residues. CDR3 coding DNA: TGTGCCAGCAGTGATAGTAAGGCAGGAGGCCCCTACGAGCAGTACTTC. This codes for CASSDSKAGGPYEQYF.

V usage is TRBV27 and J usage is TRBJ1-2, with TRBD1 as a possible D gene (5 bases). This CDR3 is built from 14 residues. Trimming shortened V by 6 bases and J by 6 bases, and 17 bases separated the two germline ends. Per the germline V gene, CDR1 is MNHEY and CDR2 is SMNVEV (reference sequence). DNA of the CDR3: TGTGCCAGCAGCGGGCTTGTCCCGGGGGATGGCTACACCTTC. Residues: CASSGLVPGDGYTF.